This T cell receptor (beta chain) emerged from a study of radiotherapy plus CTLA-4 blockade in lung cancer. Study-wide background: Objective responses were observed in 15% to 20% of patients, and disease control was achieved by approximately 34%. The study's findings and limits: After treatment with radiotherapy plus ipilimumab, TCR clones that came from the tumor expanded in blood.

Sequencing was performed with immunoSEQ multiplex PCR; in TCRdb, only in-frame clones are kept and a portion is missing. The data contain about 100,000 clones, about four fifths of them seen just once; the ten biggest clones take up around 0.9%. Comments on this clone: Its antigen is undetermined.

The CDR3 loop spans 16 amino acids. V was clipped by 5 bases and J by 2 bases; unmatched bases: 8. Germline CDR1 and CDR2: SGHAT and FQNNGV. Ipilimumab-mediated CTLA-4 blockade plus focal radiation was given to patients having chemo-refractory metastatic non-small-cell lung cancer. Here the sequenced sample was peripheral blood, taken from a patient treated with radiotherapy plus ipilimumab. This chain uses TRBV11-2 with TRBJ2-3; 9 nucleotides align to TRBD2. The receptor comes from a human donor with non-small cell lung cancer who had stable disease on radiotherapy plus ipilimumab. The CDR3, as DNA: TGTGCCAGCAGCACCCCCGCGGGGGGGTACACAGATACGCAGTATTTT. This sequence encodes CASSTPAGGYTDTQYF.